These 4 T cell receptor beta chains share one sample of origin, sequenced in a study of T cells after yellow fever vaccination (dated by TCRdb to the late 2010s). The sample's treatment or condition label is to be understood as: live attenuated yellow fever vaccine strain. The library came from 5' RACE. The instrument given in TCRdb is Illumina HiSeq 2500. TCRdb took the public reads, trimmed them with fastp at Q25, ran MiXCR for clone calling and kept in-frame beta chains. Under each unique CDR3 protein, matching rows form one entry showing the most common genes and DNA. The sample has 300,000 to 400,000 distinct CDR3 sequences on record, about 6% of them singletons. In total, the top ten clones hold approximately 15% of the sample. The sample was PBMCs, taken 5 days after the yellow fever booster vaccination. These receptors were collected from a man younger than 40 who received the YFV17D yellow fever vaccine.

This clonotype showed up many times. The chain employs TRBV5-1 and TRBJ2-1; D possibly corresponds to TRBD1 (5 bases). Germline V gene sequence: CDR1 SGHRS, CDR2 YFSETQ. Trimming took 0 bases from V and 6 from J, leaving 10 bases between them. The CDR3 is made up of 14 amino acids. CDR3 sequence: CASSLAPGANEQFF. The CDR3 nucleotides are TGCGCCAGCAGCTTGGCCCCTGGGGCCAATGAGCAGTTCTTC.

This chain connects TRBV11-2 to TRBJ2-3, with 15 nucleotides matching TRBD2. CDR3 size: 18 residues. Per germline, CDR1 SGHAT and CDR2 FQNNGV. V shed 6 bases and J 4 bases; nucleotides not matched to a gene: 11. The CDR3 DNA sequence: TGTGCCAGCAGTATGCGGACTAGCGGGAGGGTTCAACCAGATACGCAGTATTTT. It specifies CASSMRTSGRVQPDTQYF.

The chain recombines TRBV7-2 with TRBJ2-3; D gene ambiguous. V shed 1 base and J shed 3 bases, with 11 bases lying between them. Germline CDR1 and CDR2: SGHTA and FQGNSA. The CDR3 has 15 amino acids. The CDR3 DNA sequence: TGTGCCAGCAGCTTAGACGCTCGCTGGACAGATACGCAGTATTTT. This gives the protein CASSLDARWTDTQYF.

This clonotype came up a few times. This chain connects TRBV18 to TRBJ2-7, with D unclear. V was pared by 6 bases and J by 4 bases, with 16 bases between. The CDR3 is made up of 14 amino acids. The germline V gene has CDR1 KGHSH and CDR2 LQKENI. The DNA for the CDR3 is TGTGCCAGCTCCCCTACCGAAAGGAAGTACGAGCAGTACTTC. Translating it yields CASSPTERKYEQYF.